This T cell receptor (beta chain) emerged from a study of T cells after yellow fever vaccination. TCRdb re-analysed the 5' RACE reads in MiXCR, keeping a single row per CDR3 protein. This sample has about 510,000 distinct CDR3 sequences, with roughly 22% found just once. This CDR3 is 13 amino acids long. V was shortened by 8 bases and J by 5 bases, with 16 bases between the two germline ends. The sequence came from a man in his late teens or twenties who received the YFV17D yellow fever vaccine. The V gene is TRBV12-3 or TRBV12-4, the J gene TRBJ2-7; possibly TRBD2 for D (7 bases). The sequencing used PBMCs, collected more than 20 days after the first yellow fever vaccination. The CDR3 loop reads CASARGGQDEQYF. The DNA for the CDR3 is TGTGCCAGCGCGAGGGGGGGGCAGGACGAGCAGTACTTC.